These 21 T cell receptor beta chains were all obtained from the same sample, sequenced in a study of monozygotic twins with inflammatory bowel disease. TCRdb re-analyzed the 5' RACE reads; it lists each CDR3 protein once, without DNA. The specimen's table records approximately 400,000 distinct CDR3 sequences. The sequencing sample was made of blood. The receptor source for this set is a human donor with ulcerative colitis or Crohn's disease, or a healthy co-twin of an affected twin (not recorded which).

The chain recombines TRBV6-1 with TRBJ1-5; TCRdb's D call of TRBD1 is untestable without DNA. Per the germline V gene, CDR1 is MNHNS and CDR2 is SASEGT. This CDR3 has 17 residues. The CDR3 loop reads CASRGVRALTSNQPQHF.

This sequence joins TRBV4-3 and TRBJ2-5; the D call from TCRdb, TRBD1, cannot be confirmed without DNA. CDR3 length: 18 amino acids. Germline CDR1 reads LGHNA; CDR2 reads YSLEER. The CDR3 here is CASSQGPPGQRFQETQYF.

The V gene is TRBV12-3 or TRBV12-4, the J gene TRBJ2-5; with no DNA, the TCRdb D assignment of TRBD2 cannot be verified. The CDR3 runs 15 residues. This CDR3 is CASSGRAATGETQYF.

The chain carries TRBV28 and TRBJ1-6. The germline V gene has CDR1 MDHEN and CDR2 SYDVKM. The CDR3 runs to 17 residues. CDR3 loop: CASSFPRRQASGSPLHF.

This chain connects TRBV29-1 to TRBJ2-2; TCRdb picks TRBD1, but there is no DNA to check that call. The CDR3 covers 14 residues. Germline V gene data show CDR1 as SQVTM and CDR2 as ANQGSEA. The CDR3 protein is CSVADSLNTGELFF.

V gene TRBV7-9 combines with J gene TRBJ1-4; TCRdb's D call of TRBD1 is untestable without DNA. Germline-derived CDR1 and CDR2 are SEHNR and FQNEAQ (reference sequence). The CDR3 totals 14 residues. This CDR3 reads CASSETGSNEKLFF.

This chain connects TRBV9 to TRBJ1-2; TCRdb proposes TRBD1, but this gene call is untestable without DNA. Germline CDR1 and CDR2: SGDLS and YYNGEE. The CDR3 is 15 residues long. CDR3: CASSVGTGSYYGYTF. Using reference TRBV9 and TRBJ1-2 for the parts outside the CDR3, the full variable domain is DSGVTQTPKHLITATGQRVTLRCSPRSGDLSVYWYQQSLDQGLQFLIQYYNGEERAKGNILERFSAQQFPDLHSELNLSSLELGDSALYFCASSVGTGSYYGYTFGSGTRLTVV.

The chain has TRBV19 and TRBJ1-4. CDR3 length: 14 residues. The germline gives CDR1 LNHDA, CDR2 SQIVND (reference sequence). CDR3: CASSIDQEGEKLFF.

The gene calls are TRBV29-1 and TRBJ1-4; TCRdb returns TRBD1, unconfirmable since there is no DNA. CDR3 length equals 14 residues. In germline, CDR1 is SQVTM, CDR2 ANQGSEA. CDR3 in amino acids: CSVEDARGREKLFF. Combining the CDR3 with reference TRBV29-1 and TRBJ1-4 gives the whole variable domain SAVISQKPSRDICQRGTSLTIQCQVDSQVTMMFWYRQQPGQSLTLIATANQGSEATYESGFVIDKFPISRPNLTFSTLTVSNMSPEDSSIYLCSVEDARGREKLFFGSGTQLSVL.

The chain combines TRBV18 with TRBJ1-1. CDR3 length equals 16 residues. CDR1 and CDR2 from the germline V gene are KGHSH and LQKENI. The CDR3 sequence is CASSLNDIPANTEAFF.

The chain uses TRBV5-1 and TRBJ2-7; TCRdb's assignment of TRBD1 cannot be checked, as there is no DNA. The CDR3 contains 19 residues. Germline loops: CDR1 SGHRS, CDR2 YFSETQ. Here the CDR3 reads CASSLGIGDRAITSYEQYF.

CDR3 region: CASSTDRGQGEQYF. The chain uses TRBV7-2 and TRBJ2-7; TCRdb's D call, TRBD1, is unchecked because there is no DNA. This CDR3 is built from 14 residues. CDR1 and CDR2 (germline): SGHTA, FQGNSA.

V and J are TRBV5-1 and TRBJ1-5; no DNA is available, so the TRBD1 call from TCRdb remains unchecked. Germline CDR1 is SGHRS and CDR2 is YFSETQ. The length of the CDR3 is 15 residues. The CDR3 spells CASSLDGTPYQPQHF.

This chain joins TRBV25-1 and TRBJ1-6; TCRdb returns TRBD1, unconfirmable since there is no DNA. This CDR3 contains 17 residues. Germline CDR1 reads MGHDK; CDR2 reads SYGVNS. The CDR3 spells CASSEGGAGGWNSPLHF. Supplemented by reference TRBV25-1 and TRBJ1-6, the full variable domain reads EADIYQTPRYLVIGTGKKITLECSQTMGHDKMYWYQQDPGMELHLIHYSYGVNSTEKGDLSSESTVSRIRTEHFPLTLESARPSHTSQYLCASSEGGAGGWNSPLHFGNGTRLTVT.

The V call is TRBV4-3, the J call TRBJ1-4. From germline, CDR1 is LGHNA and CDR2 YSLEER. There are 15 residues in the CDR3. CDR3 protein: CASSQEAVLGEKLFF.

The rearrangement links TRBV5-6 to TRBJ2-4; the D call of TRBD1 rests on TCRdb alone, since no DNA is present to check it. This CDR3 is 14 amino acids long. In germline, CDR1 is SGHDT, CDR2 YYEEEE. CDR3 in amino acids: CASSLAGGGNIQYF.

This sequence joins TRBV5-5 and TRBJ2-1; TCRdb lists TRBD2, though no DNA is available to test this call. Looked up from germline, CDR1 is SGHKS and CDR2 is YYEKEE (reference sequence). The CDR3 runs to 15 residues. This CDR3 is CASSLSATRDNEQFF.

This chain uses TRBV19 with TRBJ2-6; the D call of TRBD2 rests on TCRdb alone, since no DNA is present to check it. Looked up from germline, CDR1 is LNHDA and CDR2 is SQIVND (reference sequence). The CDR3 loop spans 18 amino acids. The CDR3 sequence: CASSILGTQLLGANVLTF.

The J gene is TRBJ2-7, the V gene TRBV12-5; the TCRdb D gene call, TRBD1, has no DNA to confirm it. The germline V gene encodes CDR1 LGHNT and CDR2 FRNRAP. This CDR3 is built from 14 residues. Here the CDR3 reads CASGPPGFSYEQYF.

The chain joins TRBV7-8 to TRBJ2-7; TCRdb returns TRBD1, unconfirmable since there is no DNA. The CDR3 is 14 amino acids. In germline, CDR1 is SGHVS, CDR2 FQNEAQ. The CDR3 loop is CASSQGTDTYEQYF.

CDR3 sequence: CASSFSGAQFF. V gene TRBV7-3 combines with J gene TRBJ2-1; without DNA, the TCRdb call of TRBD1 cannot be checked. CDR1 and CDR2 from the germline V gene are SGHTA and FQGTGA. The CDR3 sequence is 11 residues long.